These 30 T cell receptor beta chains share one sample of origin, sequenced in a study of blood T cell repertoires in COVID-19. TCRdb's table, derived via immunoSEQ multiplex PCR, lists solely in-frame clones and lacks some. The sample shows some 190,000 clones, more than 70% of them seen only once. Input material: PBMCs or T cells enriched from blood (not recorded which). These receptors all stem from a man between 25 and 39 years old with acute COVID-19.

The V call is TRBV29-1, the J call TRBJ2-2, with D possibly matching TRBD2 (6 bases). The CDR3 runs to 14 residues. The germline V gene has CDR1 SQVTM and CDR2 ANQGSEA. Trimming removed 4 bases at V and 7 bases at J, with 16 bases between. CDR3 loop: CSVGLGGISGELFF. CDR3 nucleotides: TGCAGCGTTGGACTAGGAGGGATTAGCGGGGAGCTGTTTTTT.

A few counts support this clone. The V call is TRBV11-1, the J call TRBJ1-6; D is ambiguous. Trimming took 5 bases from V and 7 from J, leaving 3 bases between them. This CDR3 is built from 11 residues. Looked up from germline, CDR1 is SGHAT and CDR2 is FQDESV (reference sequence). In nucleotides, the CDR3 is TGTGCCAGCAGCCAGAATTCACCCCTCCACTTT. It yields the protein CASSQNSPLHF.

J is TRBJ2-7 and V is TRBV3-1 (or the pseudogene TRBV3-2), with D possibly TRBD1 on 5 matching bases. The CDR3 runs 15 residues. In germline, CDR1 is LGHDT, CDR2 YNNKEL (reference sequence). V shed 1 base and J shed 5 bases, with 15 bases lying between them. CDR3 in amino acids: CASSQGRGSGHEQYF. The CDR3, as DNA: TGTGCCAGCAGCCAAGGAAGGGGCAGTGGGCACGAGCAGTACTTC.

The chain has TRBV9 and TRBJ2-1, with 8 bases that match TRBD1. There are 16 residues in the CDR3. The V gene end was trimmed by 2 bases and the J gene end by 9 bases; junction bases not matched to a gene: 13. Germline CDR1 reads SGDLS; CDR2 reads YYNGEE. Here the CDR3 reads CASSVQGGTGVGEQFF. CDR3 nucleotides: TGTGCCAGCAGCGTCCAAGGGGGGACAGGAGTAGGTGAGCAGTTCTTC.

The rearrangement uses TRBV6-6 and TRBJ1-5; 9 bases are a match to TRBD1. CDR1 is MNHNY and CDR2 is SVGAGI in the germline V gene (reference sequence). V lost 5 bases, J lost 7 bases, and 6 bases stayed unmatched. The CDR3 consists of 14 residues. In nucleotides, the CDR3 is TGTGCCAGCAGTCCACAGGGGGCAGGGCAGCCCCAGCATTTT. As protein: CASSPQGAGQPQHF.

This rearrangement joins TRBV29-1 to TRBJ2-1; 8 bases fit TRBD1. The CDR3 has 13 residues. The ends lost 8 bases at V and 7 bases at J; junction bases unmatched: 10. The germline CDR1 and CDR2 sequences are SQVTM and ANQGSEA. CDR3 in amino acids: CSSGQGARNEQFF. The DNA of the CDR3 is TGCAGCTCAGGCCAGGGGGCGCGAAATGAGCAGTTCTTC.

This rearrangement joins TRBV3-1 (or the pseudogene TRBV3-2) to TRBJ1-2; a possible D gene is TRBD1 (5 bases). The CDR3 runs to 17 residues. Germline V CDR1 and CDR2: LGHDT, YNNKEL (reference sequence). V lost 0 bases, J lost 0 bases, and 14 bases lay in between. The CDR3 spells CASSQDLSTGANYGYTF. The CDR3 DNA is TGTGCCAGCAGCCAAGATCTGAGTACAGGCGCTAACTATGGCTACACCTTC.

The CDR3 reads CASSQVNRGRGNEKLFF. CDR3 sequence (DNA): TGTGCCAGCAGCCAAGTTAACCGTGGGAGGGGTAACGAAAAACTGTTTTTT. V and J are TRBV4-2 and TRBJ1-4, with a tentative D call TRBD1 (5 bases). The length of the CDR3 is 17 residues. V shed 1 base and J shed 8 bases, with 20 bases lying between them. The germline CDR1 and CDR2 sequences are LGHNA and YNFKEQ.

The gene calls are TRBV9 and TRBJ1-2, with 7 positions matching TRBD1. The CDR3 has 14 residues. V gave up 4 bases and J gave up 5 bases; unmatched junction bases: 8. The germline V gene encodes CDR1 SGDLS and CDR2 YYNGEE. The CDR3 spells CASSPLGTVYGYTF. CDR3 nucleotides: TGTGCCAGCAGCCCCCTCGGGACAGTTTATGGCTACACCTTC.

The rearrangement uses TRBV12-3 or TRBV12-4 and TRBJ2-2, with TRBD1 identical over 8 bases. The CDR3 loop spans 11 amino acids. V gave up 8 bases and J gave up 11 bases; unmatched junction bases: 4. The DNA of the CDR3 is TGTGCCAGCCGGACAGGGCCTGAGCTGTTTTTT. Residues: CASRTGPELFF.

The chain couples TRBV6-5 to TRBJ2-2, with 10 positions matching TRBD2. CDR1 and CDR2 (germline): MNHEY, SVGAGI. This CDR3 has 15 amino acids. V was pared by 5 bases and J by 3 bases, with 3 bases of the junction left unmatched. The CDR3 DNA follows: TGTGCCAGCAGTCCGACTAGCGGGCACACCGGGGAGCTGTTTTTT. Its translation: CASSPTSGHTGELFF.

This rearrangement joins TRBV5-1 to TRBJ1-2, with a possible D match to TRBD1 (5 bases). The germline V gene encodes CDR1 SGHRS and CDR2 YFSETQ. The CDR3 length is 14 residues. Trimming shortened V by 4 bases and J by 0 bases, and 10 bases separated the two germline ends. CDR3: CASSQRGPNYGYTF. For the CDR3, the DNA is TGCGCCAGCAGCCAAAGGGGCCCTAACTATGGCTACACCTTC.

The CDR3 DNA follows: TGTGCCAGCAGTCCTGGACAGGGATTAGAAGCTTTCTTT. Translation gives CASSPGQGLEAFF. This sequence joins TRBV12-3 or TRBV12-4 and TRBJ1-1, with 8 bases that match TRBD1. The V and J ends lost 5 bases and 8 bases, in that order; junction bases with no gene match: 7. The CDR3 is made up of 13 amino acids.

In regard to this clone: Germline is not matched at one junction end, which may reflect a read error. The chain joins TRBV18 to TRBJ1-1, with 8 bases matching TRBD1. Germline V lookup: CDR1 KGHSH, CDR2 LQKENI. This CDR3 has 12 residues. The CDR3 coding sequence is TGTGCCAGCCACAGGGGGAACGCTGAAGCTTTCTTT. This sequence encodes CASHRGNAEAFF.

The rearrangement uses TRBV19 and TRBJ2-2, with D tentatively TRBD1 (6 bases). The CDR3 is 14 amino acids. Germline V gene sequence: CDR1 LNHDA, CDR2 SQIVND (reference sequence). With 3 bases removed from V and 3 bases from J, the gap between germline ends came to 8 bases. The CDR3 region is CASSMTGYTGELFF. The CDR3 bases are TGTGCCAGTAGTATGACAGGTTACACCGGGGAGCTGTTTTTT.

J is TRBJ2-3 and V is TRBV27; possibly TRBD2 for D (5 bases). CDR3 length equals 16 residues. Per germline, CDR1 MNHEY and CDR2 SMNVEV (reference sequence). V was shortened by 0 bases and J by 1 base, with 11 bases between the two germline ends. CDR3 sequence reads: CASSLSPQRGTDTQYF. In nucleotides, the CDR3 is TGTGCCAGCAGTTTATCGCCTCAGAGGGGCACAGATACGCAGTATTTT.

This sequence joins TRBV3-1 (or the pseudogene TRBV3-2) and TRBJ1-1; TRBD1 is a possible D gene (5 bases). The CDR3 is 15 residues long. V was trimmed by 1 base and J by 6 bases, leaving 15 bases between them. Germline V gives CDR1 LGHDT, CDR2 YNNKEL (reference sequence). In nucleotides, the CDR3 is TGTGCCAGCAGCCAAGGATGGGGCAGGGAGGCTGAAGCTTTCTTT. Residues: CASSQGWGREAEAFF.

The chain employs TRBV7-9 and TRBJ1-1; TRBD1 agrees at 7 bases. Looked up from germline, CDR1 is SEHNR and CDR2 is FQNEAQ (reference sequence). Trimming took 5 bases from V and 4 from J; bases not matched to a gene: 7. The CDR3 contains 14 residues. DNA for the CDR3: TGTGCCAGCAGCCCAGATTGGGACAGCACTGAAGCTTTCTTT. Protein sequence: CASSPDWDSTEAFF.

The rearrangement uses TRBV11-2 and TRBJ2-3; 10 bases are shared with TRBD1. Looked up from germline, CDR1 is SGHAT and CDR2 is FQNNGV. With V trimmed by 7 bases and J by 5 bases, 6 bases remained unmatched. The CDR3 totals 14 residues. The CDR3 coding sequence is TGTGCCAGCAATGACAGGGGGCTGCGAGATACGCAGTATTTT. Its protein product is CASNDRGLRDTQYF.

This sequence joins TRBV5-6 and TRBJ1-5; unclear D gene. Germline CDR1 and CDR2: SGHDT and YYEEEE. This CDR3 is 16 amino acids long. The V end was cut by 1 base, the J end by 0 bases, with 11 bases between. The CDR3, as DNA: TGTGCCAGCAGCTTGTATGGAGATTATAGCAATCAGCCCCAGCATTTT. Its protein product is CASSLYGDYSNQPQHF.

The rearrangement joins TRBV6-2 or TRBV6-3 to TRBJ1-2; D not certain. The CDR3 runs 13 residues. Per the germline V gene, CDR1 is MNHEY and CDR2 is SVGEGT. The V and J ends lost 2 bases and 1 base respectively, with 5 bases between them. CDR3 in amino acids: CASSYENNYGYTF. CDR3 coding DNA: TGTGCCAGCAGTTACGAGAATAACTATGGCTACACCTTC.

This chain uses TRBV7-2 with TRBJ2-1, with 11 bases aligning to TRBD2. The CDR3 is 16 residues long. V shed 3 bases and J 7 bases; nucleotides not matched to a gene: 8. Germline loops: CDR1 SGHTA, CDR2 FQGNSA. CDR3 amino acids: CASSLRLAGLNNEQFF. The DNA of the CDR3 is TGTGCCAGCAGCTTGCGACTAGCGGGGCTTAATAATGAGCAGTTCTTC.

The chain recombines TRBV11-2 with TRBJ1-6; maybe TRBD1 (6 bases). The CDR3 has 14 residues. Per the germline V gene, CDR1 is SGHAT and CDR2 is FQNNGV. Trimming took off 0 bases at V and 10 bases at J, with 10 bases between the two ends. In DNA form, the CDR3 reads TGTGCCAGCAGCTTAGAAGGGGGTGTATCACCCCTCCACTTT. Its protein product is CASSLEGGVSPLHF.

The V call is TRBV3-1 (or the pseudogene TRBV3-2), the J call TRBJ2-5, with TRBD2 identical over 8 bases. The CDR3 is 15 residues long. The germline V gene has CDR1 LGHDT and CDR2 YNNKEL (reference sequence). The junction had 5 bases not matched to a gene; V was cut back by 0 bases and J by 5 bases. DNA of the CDR3: TGTGCCAGCAGCCAAGATGCGGGGGGCAGGGAGACCCAGTACTTC. This translates into CASSQDAGGRETQYF.

The gene calls are TRBV24-1 and TRBJ2-3, with TRBD2 as a possible D gene (7 bases). Trimming shortened V by 3 bases and J by 12 bases, and 12 bases separated the two germline ends. The CDR3 is made up of 12 amino acids. Germline-derived CDR1 and CDR2 are KGHDR and SFDVKD. For the CDR3, the DNA is TGTGCCACCAGTGATGAGGGGGGGCGTCAGTATTTT. Protein: CATSDEGGRQYF.

This clone was counted between two and nine times. The rearrangement links TRBV28 to TRBJ1-3; D not resolved. V lost 3 bases and J lost 8, with 11 bases in between. This CDR3 is 13 amino acids long. Germline loops: CDR1 MDHEN, CDR2 SYDVKM. CDR3 region: CASSFAGVYTIYF. The CDR3 DNA follows: TGTGCCAGCAGTTTCGCCGGAGTCTACACCATATATTTT.

This clone was detected a few times. The identical CDR3 is also encoded by other nucleotide sequences in the sample. The V call is TRBV5-1, the J call TRBJ2-2, with D possibly matching TRBD1 (5 bases). The CDR3 is 15 amino acids. Trimming pared 0 bases from V and 5 bases from J, leaving 11 bases between. Germline V CDR1 and CDR2: SGHRS, YFSETQ. CDR3 sequence (DNA): TGCGCCAGCAGCTTGGAGGGGCGGATTACCGGGGAGCTGTTTTTT. Protein product: CASSLEGRITGELFF.

This clone was counted once. The chain uses TRBV14 and TRBJ2-3; TRBD2 agrees at 8 bases. Germline assignment: CDR1 SGHDN and CDR2 FVKESK. The CDR3 is 17 amino acids. Unmatched junction bases numbered 6, after V lost 0 bases and J lost 1 base. The chain's CDR3 is CASSQEMAGGGTDTQYF. For the CDR3, the DNA is TGTGCCAGCAGCCAAGAAATGGCGGGGGGTGGCACAGATACGCAGTATTTT.

This clone was detected once. This chain uses TRBV11-3 with TRBJ2-7; 8 bases map to TRBD1. Germline CDR1 is SGHNT and CDR2 is YENEEA. Trimming cost V 6 bases and J 0 bases; bases outside gene matches: 7. This CDR3 region has 15 residues. CDR3: CASSVPQGASYEQYF. Here the CDR3 DNA reads TGTGCCAGCAGTGTCCCTCAGGGGGCCTCCTACGAGCAGTACTTC.

V usage is TRBV15 and J usage is TRBJ1-3, with D maybe TRBD1 (6 bases). The V end was cut by 4 bases, the J end by 4 bases, with 11 bases between. The CDR3 has 14 amino acids. Germline CDR1 and CDR2: LNHNV and YYDKDF (reference sequence). The CDR3 is CATSTSGTGNTIYF. The CDR3 DNA reads TGTGCCACCAGCACCTCCGGGACAGGAAACACCATATATTTT.